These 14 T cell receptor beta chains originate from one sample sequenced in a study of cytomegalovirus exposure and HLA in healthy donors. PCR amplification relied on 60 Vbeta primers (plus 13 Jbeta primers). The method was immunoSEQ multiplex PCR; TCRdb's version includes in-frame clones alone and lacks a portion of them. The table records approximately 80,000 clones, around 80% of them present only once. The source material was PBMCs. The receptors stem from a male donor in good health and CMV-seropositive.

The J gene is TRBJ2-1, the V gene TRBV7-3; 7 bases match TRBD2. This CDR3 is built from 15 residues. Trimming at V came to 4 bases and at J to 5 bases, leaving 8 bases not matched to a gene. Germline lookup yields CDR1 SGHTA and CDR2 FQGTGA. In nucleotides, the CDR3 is TGTGCCAGCAGCTCATCTAGCGGACCCAACAATGAGCAGTTCTTC. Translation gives CASSSSSGPNNEQFF.

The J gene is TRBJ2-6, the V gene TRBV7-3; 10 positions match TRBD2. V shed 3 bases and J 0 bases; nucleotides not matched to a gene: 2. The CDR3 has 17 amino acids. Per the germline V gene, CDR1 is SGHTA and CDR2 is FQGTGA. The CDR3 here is CASSFSGRSSGANVLTF. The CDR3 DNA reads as TGTGCCAGCAGCTTTAGCGGGAGGAGCTCTGGGGCCAACGTCCTGACTTTC.

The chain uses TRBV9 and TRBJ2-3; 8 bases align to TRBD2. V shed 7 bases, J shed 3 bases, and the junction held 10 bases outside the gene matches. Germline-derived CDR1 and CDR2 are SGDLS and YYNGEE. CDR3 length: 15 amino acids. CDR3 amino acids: CASGGRLAITDTQYF. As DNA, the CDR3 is TGTGCCAGCGGCGGACGACTAGCGATAACAGATACGCAGTATTTT.

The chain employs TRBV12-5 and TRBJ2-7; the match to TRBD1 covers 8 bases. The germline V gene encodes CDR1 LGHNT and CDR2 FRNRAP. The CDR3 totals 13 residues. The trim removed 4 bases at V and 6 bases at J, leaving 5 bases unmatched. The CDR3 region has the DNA TGTGCTAGTGGTTCCCACAGGGGGACCGAGCAGTACTTC. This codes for CASGSHRGTEQYF.

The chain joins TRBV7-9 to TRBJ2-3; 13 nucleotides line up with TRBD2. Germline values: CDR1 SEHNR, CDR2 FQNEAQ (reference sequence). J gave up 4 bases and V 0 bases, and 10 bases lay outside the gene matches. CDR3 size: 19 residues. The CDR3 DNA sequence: TGTGCCAGCAGCTTAGCTCTACTAGCGGGAGGGCCCGTATCAGATACGCAGTATTTT. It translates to CASSLALLAGGPVSDTQYF.

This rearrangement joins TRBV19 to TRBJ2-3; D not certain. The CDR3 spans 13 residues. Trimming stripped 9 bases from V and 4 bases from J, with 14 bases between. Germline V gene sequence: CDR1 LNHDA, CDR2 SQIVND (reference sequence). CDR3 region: CASATFYADTQYF. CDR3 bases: TGTGCCAGCGCGACTTTTTACGCAGATACGCAGTATTTT.

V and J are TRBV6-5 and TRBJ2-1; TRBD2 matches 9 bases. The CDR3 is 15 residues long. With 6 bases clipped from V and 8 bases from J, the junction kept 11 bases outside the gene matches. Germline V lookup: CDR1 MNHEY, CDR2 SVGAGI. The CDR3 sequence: CASSSGTSTSYEQFF. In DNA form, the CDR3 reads TGTGCCAGCAGCTCCGGGACTAGCACTTCCTATGAGCAGTTCTTC.

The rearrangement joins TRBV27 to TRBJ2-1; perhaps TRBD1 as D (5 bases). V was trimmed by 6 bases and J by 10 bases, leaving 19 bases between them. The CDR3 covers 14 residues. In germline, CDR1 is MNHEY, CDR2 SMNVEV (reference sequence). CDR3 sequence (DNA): TGTGCCAGCAGGAGAGTGGGCCTCCAGGGCGAGCAGTTCTTC. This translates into CASRRVGLQGEQFF.

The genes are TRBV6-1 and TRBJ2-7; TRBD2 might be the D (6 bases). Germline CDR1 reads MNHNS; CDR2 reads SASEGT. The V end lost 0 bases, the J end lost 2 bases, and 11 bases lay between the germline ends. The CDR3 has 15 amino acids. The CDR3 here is CASSEAGGSPYEQYF. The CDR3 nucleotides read TGTGCCAGCAGTGAAGCGGGGGGAAGCCCCTACGAGCAGTACTTC.

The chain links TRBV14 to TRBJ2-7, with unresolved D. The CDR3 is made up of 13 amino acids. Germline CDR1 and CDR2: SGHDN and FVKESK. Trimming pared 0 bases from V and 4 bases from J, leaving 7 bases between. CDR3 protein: CASSQERLYEQYF. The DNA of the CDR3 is TGTGCCAGCAGCCAAGAACGCCTATACGAGCAGTACTTC.

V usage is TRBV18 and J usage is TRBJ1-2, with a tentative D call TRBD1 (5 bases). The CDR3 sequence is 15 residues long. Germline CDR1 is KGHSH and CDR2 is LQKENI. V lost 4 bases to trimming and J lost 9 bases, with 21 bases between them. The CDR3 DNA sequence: TGTGCCAGCTCACAAGGGGAGGGTCGCAATACGCGCTACACCTTC. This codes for CASSQGEGRNTRYTF. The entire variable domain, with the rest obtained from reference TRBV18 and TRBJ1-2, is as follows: NAGVMQNPRHLVRRRGQEARLRCSPMKGHSHVYWYRQLPEEGLKFMVYLQKENIIDESGMPKERFSAEFPKEGPSILRIQQVVRGDSAAYFCASSQGEGRNTRYTFGSGTRLTVV.

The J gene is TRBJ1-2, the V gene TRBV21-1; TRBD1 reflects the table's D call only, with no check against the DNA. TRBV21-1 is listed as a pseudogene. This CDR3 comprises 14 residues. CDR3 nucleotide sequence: TGTGCCAGCAGGAATAGGGACAGATGCTATGGCTACACCTTC. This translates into CASRNRDRCYGYTF.

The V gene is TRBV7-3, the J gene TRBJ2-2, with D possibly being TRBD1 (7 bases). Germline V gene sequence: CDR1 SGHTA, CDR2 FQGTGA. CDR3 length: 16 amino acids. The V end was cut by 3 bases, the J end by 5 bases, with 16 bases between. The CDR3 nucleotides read TGTGCCAGCAGCTTCCCGGAACAGGGGAGGACCGGGGAGCTGTTTTTT. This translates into CASSFPEQGRTGELFF.

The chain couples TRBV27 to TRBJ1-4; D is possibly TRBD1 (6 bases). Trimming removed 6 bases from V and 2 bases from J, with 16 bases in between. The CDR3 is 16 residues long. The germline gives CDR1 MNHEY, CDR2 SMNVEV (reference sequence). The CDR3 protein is CASRSRYRDTNEKLFF. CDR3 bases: TGTGCCAGCAGATCTAGGTACAGGGATACTAATGAAAAACTGTTTTTT.